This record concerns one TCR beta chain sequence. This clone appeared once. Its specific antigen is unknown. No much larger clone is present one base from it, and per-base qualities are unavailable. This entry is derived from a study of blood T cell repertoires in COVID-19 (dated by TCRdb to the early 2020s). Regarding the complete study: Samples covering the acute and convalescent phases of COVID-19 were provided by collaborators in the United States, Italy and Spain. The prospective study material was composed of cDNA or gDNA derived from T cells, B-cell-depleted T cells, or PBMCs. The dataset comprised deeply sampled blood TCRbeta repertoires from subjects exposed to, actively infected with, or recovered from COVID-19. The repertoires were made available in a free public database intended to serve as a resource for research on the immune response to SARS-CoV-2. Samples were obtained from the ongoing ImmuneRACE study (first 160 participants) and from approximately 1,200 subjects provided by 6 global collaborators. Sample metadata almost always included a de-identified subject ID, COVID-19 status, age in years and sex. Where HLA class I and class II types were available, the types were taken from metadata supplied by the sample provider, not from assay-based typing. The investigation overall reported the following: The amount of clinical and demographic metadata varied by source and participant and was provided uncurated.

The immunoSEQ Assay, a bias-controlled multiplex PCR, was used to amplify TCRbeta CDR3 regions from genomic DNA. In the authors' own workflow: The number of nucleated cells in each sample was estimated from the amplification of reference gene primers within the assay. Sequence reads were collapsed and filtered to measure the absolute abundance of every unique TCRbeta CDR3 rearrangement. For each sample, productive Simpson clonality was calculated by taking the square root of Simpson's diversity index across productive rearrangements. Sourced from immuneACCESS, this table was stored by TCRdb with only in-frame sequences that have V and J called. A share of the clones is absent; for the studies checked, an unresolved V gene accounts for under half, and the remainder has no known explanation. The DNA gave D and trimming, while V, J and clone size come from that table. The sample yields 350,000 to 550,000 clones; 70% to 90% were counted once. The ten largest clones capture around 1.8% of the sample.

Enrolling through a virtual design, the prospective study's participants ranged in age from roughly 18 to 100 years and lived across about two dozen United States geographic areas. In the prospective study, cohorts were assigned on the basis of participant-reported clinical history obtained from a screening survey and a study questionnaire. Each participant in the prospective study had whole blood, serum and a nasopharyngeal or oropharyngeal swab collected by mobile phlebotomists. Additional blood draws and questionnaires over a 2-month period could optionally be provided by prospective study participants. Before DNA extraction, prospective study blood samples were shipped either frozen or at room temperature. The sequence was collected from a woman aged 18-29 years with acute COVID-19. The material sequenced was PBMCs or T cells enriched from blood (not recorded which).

The CDR3 amino acid sequence is: CASSPTGVPIETQYF. In nucleotide form, the sequence is TGTGCCAGCAGCCCGACAGGGGTCCCTATTGAGACCCAGTACTTC. The V gene is TRBV9 and the J gene is TRBJ2-5; a stretch of 8 junction bases matches TRBD1. The germline V and J ends show losses of 4 bases and 5 bases respectively, and no gene match explains 10 bases of the junction. From cysteine to phenylalanine, the CDR3 is 15 amino acids long. Left in the record is the CDR3 DNA by itself, 45 bases read in frame from the first base. Per the germline V gene, SGDLS is the CDR1 and YYNGEE is the CDR2.